Sequencing of this T cell receptor (beta chain) was carried out in a study of OX40 agonist ivuxolimab in advanced cancers. The wider study: Patients were treated with ivuxolimab, an agonistic anti-OX40 (CD134) antibody.

By sample fraction, this clone is medium-sized. The CDR3 is made up of 16 amino acids. Per germline, CDR1 MNHNS and CDR2 SASEGT. Unmatched junction bases numbered 10, after V lost 3 bases and J lost 7 bases. TCRdb keeps only in-frame clones here, not all; method: immunoSEQ multiplex PCR. There are some 25,000 clones in the sample; approximately 70% occur only once, and about 20% lies in the top ten. The chain links TRBV6-1 to TRBJ2-2; TRBD1 matches at 8 bases. The sample was CD4+ or CD8+ T cells sorted from blood, taken in a trial of the OX40 agonist ivuxolimab. The sequence derives from an adult with an advanced solid tumor such as melanoma, head and neck, liver or kidney cancer. CDR3 region: CASSDETGVWHGELFF. DNA for the CDR3: TGTGCCAGCAGTGATGAGACAGGGGTTTGGCACGGGGAGCTGTTTTTT.